The 6 T cell receptor beta chains reported below all come from one sample, sequenced in a study of technical replicates of blood from four donors. Method: immunoSEQ multiplex PCR; TCRdb's copy keeps in-frame clones and lacks some. There are 75,000 to 100,000 clones in the sample; over 85% occur only once, and about 0.3% lies in the top ten. Sequenced: T cells isolated from PBMCs. Every receptor here comes from a human donor in good health.

This clone came up once. The chain uses TRBV15 and TRBJ2-7; D not resolved. The germline gives CDR1 LNHNV, CDR2 YYDKDF (reference sequence). The CDR3 spans 14 residues. V was pared by 0 bases and J by 3 bases, with 9 bases between. CDR3 amino acids: CATSRDTNFYEQYF. The CDR3 DNA is TGTGCCACCAGCAGAGATACTAATTTCTACGAGCAGTACTTC.

The chain couples TRBV5-1 to TRBJ2-4; 8 bases agree with TRBD1. Unmatched junction bases numbered 14, after V lost 2 bases and J lost 16 bases. The CDR3 is 14 amino acids. Germline lookup yields CDR1 SGHRS and CDR2 YFSETQ. In nucleotides, the CDR3 is TGCGCCAGCAGCTTTAGCTCTGTGGAGGACAGGGTATACTTC. It codes for CASSFSSVEDRVYF.

The gene calls are TRBV19 and TRBJ1-2, with 9 bases aligning to TRBD1. Germline-derived CDR1 and CDR2 are LNHDA and SQIVND (reference sequence). J was trimmed by 1 base and V by 4 bases; bases with no gene match: 4. CDR3 length: 15 amino acids. The CDR3 loop reads CASSTGTGINYGYTF. The CDR3 DNA reads as TGTGCCAGTAGTACAGGGACAGGGATTAACTATGGCTACACCTTC.

V usage is TRBV11-2 and J usage is TRBJ2-1; perhaps TRBD2 as D (5 bases). Germline loops: CDR1 SGHAT, CDR2 FQNNGV. The ends were cut back, 0 bases at V and 4 bases at J, with 10 bases in the middle. The CDR3 has 15 residues. Written as DNA, the CDR3 is TGTGCCAGCAGCTTAGAGCCTAGCAGGTACAATGAGCAGTTCTTC. The encoded protein is CASSLEPSRYNEQFF.

This rearrangement joins TRBV10-3 to TRBJ2-5; perhaps TRBD2 as D (7 bases). The V gene's germline CDR1 is ENHRY and CDR2 SYGVKD. Trimming stripped 3 bases from V and 4 bases from J, with 15 bases between. The CDR3 runs to 15 residues. The CDR3 sequence is CAISEVVGGRETQYF. In DNA form, the CDR3 reads TGTGCCATCAGTGAAGTGGTGGGGGGGCGAGAGACCCAGTACTTC.

The chain joins TRBV27 to TRBJ2-7; D is perhaps TRBD2 (5 bases). CDR3 length equals 13 residues. Trimming took off 4 bases at V and 5 bases at J, with 12 bases between the two ends. The germline V gene has CDR1 MNHEY and CDR2 SMNVEV (reference sequence). The CDR3 DNA sequence: TGTGCCAGCAGTTCGACGGGAAGGGACGAGCAGTACTTC. Amino acids: CASSSTGRDEQYF.